These 25 T cell receptor beta chains came from one sample sequenced in a study of T cell responses to AZD1222 COVID-19 vaccine. The protocol was immunoSEQ multiplex PCR, while the TCRdb copy is restricted to in-frame clones and leaves out a portion. Among more than 85,000 clones, 85% to 95% were seen once, and the ten largest hold 7.8%. The sample in question was peripheral blood, obtained on day 0 of AZD1222 vaccination. These receptors originate from an adult in good health.

The genes are TRBV19 and TRBJ1-1; D gene ambiguous. Trimming left V 5 bases short and J 6 bases short, with 13 bases between. The germline CDR1 and CDR2 sequences are LNHDA and SQIVND (reference sequence). The CDR3 is 13 amino acids. CDR3: CASSLGPGAEAFF. DNA for the CDR3: TGTGCCAGTAGTCTGGGCCCTGGAGCTGAAGCTTTCTTT. The entire variable domain, with the rest obtained from reference TRBV19 and TRBJ1-1, is as follows: DGGITQSPKYLFRKEGQNVTLSCEQNLNHDAMYWYRQDPGQGLRLIYYSQIVNDFQKGDIAEGYSVSREKKESFPLTVTSAQKNPTAFYLCASSLGPGAEAFFGQGTRLTVV.

The J gene is TRBJ2-1, the V gene TRBV7-3; 11 bases agree with TRBD2. CDR1 and CDR2 (germline): SGHTA, FQGTGA. The CDR3 is 15 residues long. Trimming at V came to 0 bases and at J to 8 bases, leaving 3 bases not matched to a gene. CDR3 DNA sequence: TGTGCCAGCAGCTTAACTAGCGGGGGGGCCTATGAGCAGTTCTTC. The encoded protein is CASSLTSGGAYEQFF.

J is TRBJ2-7 and V is TRBV6-5; the D gene is possibly TRBD1 (5 bases). This CDR3 spans 13 amino acids. Germline lookup yields CDR1 MNHEY and CDR2 SVGAGI. V was clipped by 7 bases and J by 2 bases, with 12 bases between them. Written as DNA, the CDR3 is TGTGCCAGCACAGGACAACCAACCTACGAGCAGTACTTC. Translating it yields CASTGQPTYEQYF.

A single count supports this clone. The chain links TRBV7-6 to TRBJ2-1, with 9 bases lining up with TRBD2. Trimming removed 6 bases from V and 9 bases from J; junction bases left unmatched: 9. This CDR3 has 14 amino acids. The germline V gene encodes CDR1 SGHVS and CDR2 FNYEAQ. The CDR3 sequence: CASSIQRGAIEQFF. CDR3 sequence (DNA): TGTGCCAGCAGTATCCAGCGGGGGGCCATTGAGCAGTTCTTC.

This clone showed up just once. The chain uses TRBV27 and TRBJ1-4; D gene ambiguous. Germline assignment: CDR1 MNHEY and CDR2 SMNVEV (reference sequence). V dropped 3 bases and J dropped 6 bases, with 11 bases sitting between them. CDR3 length equals 14 residues. DNA of the CDR3: TGTGCCAGCAGTTTCCTTGGCGGCCATGAAAAACTGTTTTTT. Protein: CASSFLGGHEKLFF.

The chain has TRBV30 and TRBJ2-7; D remains ambiguous. Trimming took 0 bases from V and 0 from J, leaving 6 bases between them. The CDR3 is 13 amino acids. The germline V gene has CDR1 GTSNPN and CDR2 SVGIG (reference sequence). The CDR3 region is CAWSVGGSYEQYF. CDR3 nucleotide sequence: TGTGCCTGGAGTGTGGGCGGCTCCTACGAGCAGTACTTC.

The chain employs TRBV19 and TRBJ2-1; 8 positions match TRBD2. The V gene end was trimmed by 7 bases and the J gene end by 0 bases; junction bases not matched to a gene: 8. Germline assignment: CDR1 LNHDA and CDR2 SQIVND (reference sequence). The CDR3 spans 16 residues. The chain's CDR3 is CASTAAGGGSYNEQFF. The CDR3 DNA sequence: TGTGCCAGTACGGCCGCGGGGGGCGGCTCCTACAATGAGCAGTTCTTC.

The chain recombines TRBV7-2 with TRBJ1-5, with 8 bases matching TRBD1. The CDR3 is 14 amino acids. Germline CDR1 SGHTA, CDR2 FQGNSA. J was trimmed by 7 bases and V by 3 bases; bases with no gene match: 5. The CDR3 DNA reads as TGTGCCAGCAGCTTCGGGGCAGGGGGCCAGCCCCAGCATTTT. Amino acid sequence: CASSFGAGGQPQHF.

This chain joins TRBV6-5 and TRBJ1-6, with D maybe TRBD1 (6 bases). The V end lost 7 bases, the J end lost 10 bases, and 14 bases lay between the germline ends. The length of the CDR3 is 13 residues. Germline V lookup: CDR1 MNHEY, CDR2 SVGAGI. The CDR3 DNA reads as TGTGCCAGCACCCCCGAGCAGGGGTCACCCCTCCACTTT. Encoded protein: CASTPEQGSPLHF.

The genes are TRBV6-5 and TRBJ1-2; a weak D match, TRBD1 (5 bases). The V gene lost 8 bases and the J gene lost 4 bases, with 14 bases spanning the gap. This CDR3 region has 13 residues. The germline gives CDR1 MNHEY, CDR2 SVGAGI. CDR3 residues: CASLSGQPYGYTF. The CDR3 DNA follows: TGTGCCAGCCTCTCCGGACAACCCTATGGCTACACCTTC.

The V and J genes are TRBV5-4 and TRBJ2-1, with D unresolved. Trimming took 4 bases from V and 8 from J, leaving 10 bases between them. The CDR3 is made up of 12 amino acids. CDR1 and CDR2 from the germline V gene are SGHNT and YYREEE (reference sequence). The CDR3 loop is CASSETNDEQFF. The CDR3 DNA follows: TGTGCCAGCAGCGAAACAAACGATGAGCAGTTCTTC.

The chain carries TRBV7-2 and TRBJ1-6; 10 positions agree with TRBD1. In germline, CDR1 is SGHTA, CDR2 FQGNSA. This CDR3 comprises 14 residues. The trim removed 5 bases at V and 12 bases at J, leaving 7 bases unmatched. This CDR3 reads CASSPTGGRRPLHF. The CDR3 DNA follows: TGTGCCAGCAGCCCGACAGGGGGCAGAAGACCCCTCCACTTT.

V is TRBV18 and J is TRBJ2-5; no reliable D call. Germline CDR1 reads KGHSH; CDR2 reads LQKENI. Trimming stripped 6 bases from V and 0 bases from J, with 5 bases between. The CDR3 extends over 12 amino acids. This CDR3 is CASSQYQETQYF. The CDR3 DNA follows: TGTGCCAGCTCCCAGTACCAAGAGACCCAGTACTTC.

The genes are TRBV18 and TRBJ2-3; no clear D. The CDR3 length is 14 residues. Germline V gives CDR1 KGHSH, CDR2 LQKENI. The V end lost 3 bases, the J end lost 0 bases, and 7 bases lay between the germline ends. CDR3 sequence (DNA): TGTGCCAGCTCACCCCCGCGGAGCACAGATACGCAGTATTTT. Amino acids: CASSPPRSTDTQYF. The whole variable domain, filled in from reference TRBV18 and TRBJ2-3, reads NAGVMQNPRHLVRRRGQEARLRCSPMKGHSHVYWYRQLPEEGLKFMVYLQKENIIDESGMPKERFSAEFPKEGPSILRIQQVVRGDSAAYFCASSPPRSTDTQYFGPGTRLTVL.

The chain couples TRBV14 to TRBJ1-1; 7 nucleotides align to TRBD1. Per the germline V gene, CDR1 is SGHDN and CDR2 is FVKESK. The CDR3 is made up of 14 amino acids. V dropped 3 bases and J dropped 5; count of bases not matched to a gene: 6. The CDR3 protein is CASSHTRGRTEAFF. As DNA, the CDR3 is TGTGCCAGCAGCCATACGAGGGGGCGAACTGAAGCTTTCTTT.

The rearrangement links TRBV6-1 to TRBJ2-7; 8 positions agree with TRBD1. CDR3 length equals 15 residues. Losses at the gene ends were 0 bases for V and 5 bases for J; bases not matched to a gene: 6. Germline CDR1 MNHNS, CDR2 SASEGT. In DNA form, the CDR3 reads TGTGCCAGCAGTGAAGCGCATTACAGGGGGGACGAGCAGTACTTC. This sequence encodes CASSEAHYRGDEQYF.

The chain joins TRBV19 to TRBJ1-2; TRBD1 is a possible D gene (6 bases). The germline V and J ends were trimmed by 0 bases and 7 bases, with 15 bases remaining between them. Germline V CDR1 and CDR2: LNHDA, SQIVND (reference sequence). This CDR3 comprises 15 residues. The CDR3 bases are TGTGCCAGTAGTATAGATCTAGGACAGTTCTTTGGCTACACCTTC. This codes for CASSIDLGQFFGYTF.

The genes are TRBV18 and TRBJ2-1; 11 positions match TRBD2. The trim removed 1 base at V and 9 bases at J, leaving 5 bases unmatched. Germline CDR1 is KGHSH and CDR2 is LQKENI. The CDR3 sequence is 15 residues long. In DNA form, the CDR3 reads TGTGCCAGCTCACCACTCCTAGCGGGGGGTGGTGAGCAGTTCTTC. The encoded protein is CASSPLLAGGGEQFF.

The chain joins TRBV6-5 to TRBJ1-2, with D unresolved. This CDR3 spans 14 amino acids. Germline values: CDR1 MNHEY, CDR2 SVGAGI. The germline V and J ends were trimmed by 0 bases and 4 bases, with 9 bases remaining between them. The CDR3 region has the DNA TGTGCCAGCAGTTACTCGAGCCTTACCTATGGCTACACCTTC. As protein: CASSYSSLTYGYTF.

This chain links TRBV6-6 with TRBJ1-1; possibly TRBD1 for D (6 bases). The V gene lost 5 bases and the J gene lost 0 bases, with 13 bases spanning the gap. The CDR3 contains 15 residues. Looked up from germline, CDR1 is MNHNY and CDR2 is SVGAGI (reference sequence). The DNA of the CDR3 is TGTGCCAGCAGTCCTCGGGGGGGGCTGAACACTGAAGCTTTCTTT. Its translation: CASSPRGGLNTEAFF.

The CDR3 sequence is CASSLFSGTGNGYTF. The CDR3 DNA follows: TGCGCCAGCAGCTTGTTCTCCGGGACAGGGAACGGCTACACCTTC. The chain combines TRBV5-1 with TRBJ1-2, with 9 bases fitting TRBD1. Germline V gene sequence: CDR1 SGHRS, CDR2 YFSETQ. V was pared by 1 base and J by 8 bases, with 9 bases of the junction left unmatched. The CDR3 runs 15 residues.

This chain links TRBV27 with TRBJ1-2; 7 nucleotides match TRBD1. V was clipped by 5 bases and J by 8 bases; unmatched bases: 14. The CDR3 has 15 residues. CDR1 and CDR2 from the germline V gene are MNHEY and SMNVEV (reference sequence). The CDR3 DNA reads as TGTGCCAGCAGTCCTCAGGGGGGCCGGTCCAACGGCTACACCTTC. Its protein is CASSPQGGRSNGYTF.

The chain couples TRBV7-9 to TRBJ1-3; D gene ambiguous. The CDR3 is 15 residues long. V was shortened by 5 bases and J by 4 bases, with 15 bases between the two germline ends. Germline V gene data show CDR1 as SEHNR and CDR2 as FQNEAQ (reference sequence). CDR3: CASSRVGPGGNTIYF. The CDR3 region has the DNA TGTGCCAGCAGCCGAGTTGGGCCCGGGGGAAACACCATATATTTT.

The chain combines TRBV6-5 with TRBJ2-6; D gene uncertain. Germline lookup yields CDR1 MNHEY and CDR2 SVGAGI. CDR3 length equals 15 residues. The V and J ends lost 2 bases and 0 bases respectively, with 5 bases between them. The CDR3 bases are TGTGCCAGCAGTTACCAGGACTCTGGGGCCAACGTCCTGACTTTC. Its translation is CASSYQDSGANVLTF.

This sequence joins TRBV18 and TRBJ1-6; 11 positions agree with TRBD1. CDR1 KGHSH and CDR2 LQKENI come from the germline V gene. This CDR3 has 14 residues. J was trimmed by 7 bases and V by 4 bases; bases with no gene match: 0. The CDR3 sequence: CASSRDRGNSPLHF. DNA of the CDR3: TGTGCCAGCTCACGGGACAGGGGGAATTCACCCCTCCACTTT.